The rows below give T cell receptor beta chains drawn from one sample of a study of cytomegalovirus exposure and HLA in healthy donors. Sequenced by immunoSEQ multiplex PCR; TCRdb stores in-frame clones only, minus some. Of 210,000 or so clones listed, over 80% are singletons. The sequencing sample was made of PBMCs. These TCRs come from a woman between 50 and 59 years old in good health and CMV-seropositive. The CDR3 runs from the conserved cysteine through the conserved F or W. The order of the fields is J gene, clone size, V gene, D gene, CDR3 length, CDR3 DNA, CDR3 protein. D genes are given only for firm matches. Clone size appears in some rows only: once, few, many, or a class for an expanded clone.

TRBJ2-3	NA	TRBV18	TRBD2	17	TGTGCCAGCTCACCAACGACTAGCGGGGTTCGAGCAGATACGCAGTATTTT	CASSPTTSGVRADTQYF
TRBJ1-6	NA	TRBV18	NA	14	TGTGCCAGCTCACCCTCAGGGCAAAATTCACCCCTCCACTTT	CASSPSGQNSPLHF
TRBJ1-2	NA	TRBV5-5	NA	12	TGTGCCAGCAGCTTGGACACCTATGGCTACACCTTC	CASSLDTYGYTF
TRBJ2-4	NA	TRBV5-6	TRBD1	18	TGTGCCAGCAGCTTTCCTCCGGACAGGCGAGAAGCCAAAAACATTCAGTACTTC	CASSFPPDRREAKNIQYF
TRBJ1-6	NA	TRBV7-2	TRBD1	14	TGTGCCAGCAGCGCCGGACAGGGTTATTCACCCCTCCACTTT	CASSAGQGYSPLHF
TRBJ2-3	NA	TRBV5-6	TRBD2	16	TGTGCCAGCAGCTTGAGAAGGCGGGGGGGCACAGATACGCAGTATTTT	CASSLRRRGGTDTQYF
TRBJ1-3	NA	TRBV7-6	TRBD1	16	TGTGCCAGCAGCGGGACAGGTGGGGTCTCTGGAAACACCATATATTTT	CASSGTGGVSGNTIYF
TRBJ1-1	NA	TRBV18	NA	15	TGTGCCAGCTCACCAGGGGGCAGGGGGAACACTGAAGCTTTCTTT	CASSPGGRGNTEAFF
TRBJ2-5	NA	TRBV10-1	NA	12	TGCGCCAGCAGAAAGAGCCAAGAGACCCAGTACTTC	CASRKSQETQYF
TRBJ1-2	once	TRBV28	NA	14	TGTGCCAGCAGTTCCGTCGGGGGAATAGGTGGCTACACCTTC	CASSSVGGIGGYTF
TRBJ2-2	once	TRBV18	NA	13	TGTGCCACCTCAGGGAGGATCACCGGGGAGCTGTTTTTT	CATSGRITGELFF
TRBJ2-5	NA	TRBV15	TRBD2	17	TGTGCCACCAGCAGAGGGCTTACGAGGGGTAGCGGGGAGACCCAGTACTTC	CATSRGLTRGSGETQYF
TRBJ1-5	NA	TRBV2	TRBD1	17	TGTGCCAGCAGTGAAGAAGGACAGGGGGGAGTCAATCAGCCCCAGCATTTT	CASSEEGQGGVNQPQHF